The T cell receptor beta chain under discussion was sequenced for a study of blood T cell repertoires in COVID-19. Study-level information: PBMCs, B-cell-depleted T cells, or T cells were the source of the cDNA or gDNA that made up the material.

The CDR3 has 13 amino acids. Trimming shortened V by 10 bases and J by 4 bases, and 16 bases separated the two germline ends. CDR1 is WSHSY and CDR2 is SAAADI in the germline V gene. During active infection, Seattle patients enrolled and were then monitored through disease. As processed by the authors: Amplification from reference gene primers served as the basis for estimated nucleated cell counts. Assay used: immunoSEQ multiplex PCR; TCRdb lists only in-frame clones, some missing. V, J and clone size are taken as reported in that table, and D and trimming were inferred from the DNA itself. The sample holds approximately 160,000 clones; around 84% are singletons and the top ten take around 8%.

This chain links TRBV10-2 with TRBJ1-1; perhaps TRBD1 as D (5 bases). The sequencing sample was made of peripheral blood. The sequence came from an older woman with COVID-19, enrolled during active disease. The CDR3 region has the DNA TGCGCCATACAACAGGTTAGAGGCACTGAAGCTTTCTTT. It yields the protein CAIQQVRGTEAFF.